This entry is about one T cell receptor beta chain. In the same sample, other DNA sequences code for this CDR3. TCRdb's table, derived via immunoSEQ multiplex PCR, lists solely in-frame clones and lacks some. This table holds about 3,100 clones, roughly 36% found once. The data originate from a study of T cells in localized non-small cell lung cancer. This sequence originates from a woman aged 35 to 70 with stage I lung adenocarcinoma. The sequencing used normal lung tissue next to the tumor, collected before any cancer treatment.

The CDR3 reads CASDRGPTGELFF. CDR3 DNA sequence: TGTGCCAGTGACAGGGGACCCACCGGGGAGCTGTTTTTT. J is TRBJ2-2 and V is TRBV19; TRBD1 agrees at 8 bases. The trim removed 8 bases at V and 4 bases at J, leaving 3 bases unmatched. The CDR3 has 13 amino acids. Germline CDR1 is LNHDA and CDR2 is SQIVND (reference sequence).